This T cell receptor (beta chain) was sequenced in a study of control samples from healthy donors and cancer patients. Sequencing used immunoSEQ multiplex PCR; TCRdb keeps in-frame clones, though not all of them. The table lists some 120,000 clones, roughly nine tenths of them singletons. The germline V gene has CDR1 MDHEN and CDR2 SYDVKM. The CDR3 has 13 residues. Trimming shortened V by 2 bases and J by 9 bases, and 11 bases separated the two germline ends. The sample comprised blood. The chain combines TRBV28 with TRBJ1-5, with D hard to call. The sequence was obtained from a man aged 18-30 years in good health. The CDR3: CASSLDSRGPQHF. In DNA, the CDR3 is TGTGCCAGCAGTTTAGATTCCCGGGGGCCCCAGCATTTT.